This passage covers 27 T cell receptor beta chains from one sample sequenced in a study of blood T cell repertoires in COVID-19. The assay was immunoSEQ multiplex PCR, and TCRdb's table has in-frame clones only and misses some. The repertoire has approximately 200,000 clones, around 89% of them found once; the top ten carry about 1.3%. The sequencing input was PBMCs or T cells enriched from blood (not recorded which). The receptors come from a man aged 30-40 years who had recovered from COVID-19.

This clone showed up just once. The J gene is TRBJ1-2, the V gene TRBV30; 9 bases are a match to TRBD1. V was pared by 3 bases and J by 2 bases, with 7 bases of the junction left unmatched. Germline V lookup: CDR1 GTSNPN, CDR2 SVGIG (reference sequence). CDR3 length: 15 residues. CDR3 region: CAWRGGTGMNYGYTF. The CDR3 DNA is TGTGCCTGGAGGGGCGGGACAGGGATGAACTATGGCTACACCTTC.

The chain recombines TRBV19 with TRBJ1-2; 8 nucleotides match TRBD1. The CDR3 runs to 16 residues. The germline gives CDR1 LNHDA, CDR2 SQIVND (reference sequence). Trimming removed 5 bases from V and 2 bases from J; junction bases left unmatched: 10. This chain's CDR3 is CASSPRDRPTNYGYTF. As DNA, the CDR3 is TGTGCCAGTAGTCCCAGGGACAGGCCGACCAACTATGGCTACACCTTC. The variable domain in full, completed from reference TRBV19 and TRBJ1-2, reads DGGITQSPKYLFRKEGQNVTLSCEQNLNHDAMYWYRQDPGQGLRLIYYSQIVNDFQKGDIAEGYSVSREKKESFPLTVTSAQKNPTAFYLCASSPRDRPTNYGYTFGSGTRLTVV.

The rearrangement joins TRBV19 to TRBJ2-7, with TRBD1 matching over 10 bases. From germline, CDR1 is LNHDA and CDR2 SQIVND (reference sequence). This CDR3 spans 16 amino acids. V gave up 6 bases and J gave up 3 bases; unmatched junction bases: 11. CDR3 sequence reads: CASRGTGEGVGYEQYF. The CDR3 DNA is TGTGCCAGTAGGGGGACAGGGGAAGGAGTAGGCTACGAGCAGTACTTC.

This clone was seen once. The chain uses TRBV19 and TRBJ2-3, with D perhaps TRBD1 (5 bases). With 6 bases removed from V and 1 base from J, the gap between germline ends came to 8 bases. The CDR3 length is 13 residues. Germline V gives CDR1 LNHDA, CDR2 SQIVND (reference sequence). CDR3 loop: CASRVQGTDTQYF. The DNA of the CDR3 is TGTGCCAGTAGGGTACAGGGCACAGATACGCAGTATTTT.

This chain connects TRBV11-1 to TRBJ2-7; 7 positions match TRBD2. CDR3 length: 15 residues. Unmatched junction bases numbered 6, after V lost 2 bases and J lost 2 bases. The germline CDR1 and CDR2 sequences are SGHAT and FQDESV (reference sequence). CDR3 in amino acids: CASSLSAGVTYEQYF. The CDR3 nucleotides read TGTGCCAGCAGCTTATCGGCGGGAGTTACCTACGAGCAGTACTTC.

The chain uses TRBV10-3 and TRBJ2-6, with 12 bases fitting TRBD1. The V and J ends lost 7 bases and 3 bases, in that order; junction bases with no gene match: 4. Germline V gene data show CDR1 as ENHRY and CDR2 as SYGVKD. The CDR3 length is 16 residues. CDR3 loop: CAIKGQGAGGANVLTF. The CDR3 DNA reads TGTGCCATCAAGGGACAGGGGGCTGGTGGGGCCAACGTCCTGACTTTC.

This chain joins TRBV3-1 (or the pseudogene TRBV3-2) and TRBJ1-2, with a possible D match to TRBD1 (5 bases). Germline V gives CDR1 LGHDT, CDR2 YNNKEL (reference sequence). The CDR3 extends over 13 amino acids. The ends were cut back, 2 bases at V and 7 bases at J, with 11 bases in the middle. CDR3 sequence: CASSQIGARGYTF. The CDR3 bases are TGTGCCAGCAGCCAAATTGGGGCACGTGGCTACACCTTC.

This chain links TRBV7-2 with TRBJ2-7; possible D gene TRBD1, 5 bases. Trimming took 2 bases from V and 3 from J, leaving 14 bases between them. The CDR3 has 15 residues. The germline gives CDR1 SGHTA, CDR2 FQGNSA. The CDR3, as DNA: TGTGCCAGCAGCTTATCAGGGCTCAGCGTCTACGAGCAGTACTTC. Its protein is CASSLSGLSVYEQYF.

This chain joins TRBV30 and TRBJ2-1; D gene ambiguous. The ends were cut back, 0 bases at V and 10 bases at J, with 13 bases in the middle. Germline CDR1 and CDR2: GTSNPN and SVGIG (reference sequence). The CDR3 has 13 residues. The CDR3: CAWSVSPTREQFF. The CDR3 DNA reads as TGTGCCTGGAGTGTTTCGCCGACCAGGGAGCAGTTCTTC.

This chain connects TRBV2 to TRBJ1-1; unclear D gene. The germline V gene encodes CDR1 SNHLY and CDR2 FYNNEI. The V and J ends lost 1 base and 8 bases respectively, with 11 bases between them. The CDR3 consists of 13 residues. CDR3 nucleotide sequence: TGTGCCAGCAGTGAAGTTGTACGGCGGGAAGCTTTCTTT. Encoded protein: CASSEVVRREAFF.

In this sample, this clone turned up once. The rearrangement uses TRBV30 and TRBJ2-1, with a tentative D call TRBD1 (6 bases). The CDR3 runs to 15 residues. The V gene's germline CDR1 is GTSNPN and CDR2 SVGIG (reference sequence). V gave up 3 bases and J gave up 9 bases, with 21 bases separating them. CDR3 in amino acids: CAWRQILSVQGEQFF. CDR3 nucleotides: TGTGCCTGGAGACAGATACTCTCAGTACAGGGTGAGCAGTTCTTC.

The chain carries TRBV5-1 and TRBJ2-2, with 7 bases lining up with TRBD2. The CDR3 length is 16 residues. Germline V gene lookup returns CDR1 SGHRS and CDR2 YFSETQ. The V gene end was trimmed by 0 bases and the J gene end by 4 bases; junction bases not matched to a gene: 6. Written as DNA, the CDR3 is TGCGCCAGCAGCTTGGGGGCCAGGGAGGGCACCGGGGAGCTGTTTTTT. Amino acid sequence: CASSLGAREGTGELFF.

V gene TRBV11-2 combines with J gene TRBJ2-7; 8 bases are shared with TRBD1. Germline loops: CDR1 SGHAT, CDR2 FQNNGV. CDR3 length equals 15 residues. The J segment lost 2 bases and the V segment lost 1 base, leaving 4 bases of the junction unmatched. CDR3: CASSLAGQGTYEQYF. The CDR3, as DNA: TGTGCCAGCAGCTTAGCCGGACAGGGTACCTACGAGCAGTACTTC.

This clone was found once. The CDR3 sequence: CASTPPGGVDAFF. The DNA for the CDR3 is TGTGCCAGCACCCCCCCGGGGGGAGTTGATGCTTTCTTT. V usage is TRBV5-4 and J usage is TRBJ1-1, with D perhaps matching TRBD1 (5 bases). V lost 6 bases to trimming and J lost 11 bases, with 20 bases between them. CDR1 SGHNT and CDR2 YYREEE come from the germline V gene (reference sequence). This CDR3 has 13 residues.

This clone was detected only a few times. The chain uses TRBV27 and TRBJ2-7, with 10 bases that match TRBD1. Germline lookup yields CDR1 MNHEY and CDR2 SMNVEV (reference sequence). J was trimmed by 2 bases and V by 5 bases; bases with no gene match: 6. The CDR3 contains 15 residues. The CDR3 nucleotides are TGTGCCAGCAGTCAACCAGGGACAGGGGCCTACGAGCAGTACTTC. Translating it yields CASSQPGTGAYEQYF.

The chain links TRBV5-1 to TRBJ1-2, with 9 bases matching TRBD1. This CDR3 is built from 14 residues. After removal of 3 bases from V and 4 bases from J, the junction contained 4 bases not matched to a gene. Germline V CDR1 and CDR2: SGHRS, YFSETQ. CDR3 coding DNA: TGCGCCAGCAGCTGGGGACAGGGCCCCTATGGCTACACCTTC. Its translation is CASSWGQGPYGYTF. The full variable domain, its missing parts supplied by reference TRBV5-1 and TRBJ1-2, is KAGVTQTPRYLIKTRGQQVTLSCSPISGHRSVSWYQQTPGQGLQFLFEYFSETQRNKGNFPGRFSGRQFSNSRSEMNVSTLELGDSALYLCASSWGQGPYGYTFGSGTRLTVV.

This clone has just a few counts. The chain has TRBV18 and TRBJ1-5; D is perhaps TRBD1 (6 bases). Trimming took 4 bases from V and 2 from J, leaving 9 bases between them. Germline CDR1 KGHSH, CDR2 LQKENI. This CDR3 comprises 14 residues. DNA of the CDR3: TGTGCCAGCTCACGGGCAGGGGGCAATCAGCCCCAGCATTTT. It translates to CASSRAGGNQPQHF.

This clone was observed once. The chain uses TRBV6-6 and TRBJ2-7; 8 positions match TRBD1. CDR1 MNHNY and CDR2 SVGAGI come from the germline V gene (reference sequence). This CDR3 is 15 amino acids long. With 4 bases clipped from V and 1 base from J, the junction kept 6 bases outside the gene matches. CDR3 DNA: TGTGCCAGCAGTTTCAACGACAGGGGTTCCTACGAGCAGTACTTC. Translation gives CASSFNDRGSYEQYF.

This chain uses TRBV4-1 with TRBJ1-2, with D possibly matching TRBD1 (5 bases). This CDR3 comprises 14 residues. Trimming cost V 1 base and J 5 bases, with 11 bases left between them. Germline lookup yields CDR1 MGHRA and CDR2 YSYEKL. For the CDR3, the DNA is TGCGCCAGCAGCCAAGGGGGGGTTGGTTATGGCTACACCTTC. This sequence encodes CASSQGGVGYGYTF.

The rearrangement links TRBV5-4 to TRBJ1-1, with 7 nucleotides matching TRBD1. Germline V gene sequence: CDR1 SGHNT, CDR2 YYREEE (reference sequence). V dropped 4 bases and J dropped 3; count of bases not matched to a gene: 9. This CDR3 has 15 amino acids. CDR3 coding DNA: TGTGCCAGCAGCCCGAAAAGGGGACAGCACACTGAAGCTTTCTTT. Its translation is CASSPKRGQHTEAFF.

The V gene is TRBV11-2, the J gene TRBJ1-1; 8 bases align to TRBD1. The V gene end was trimmed by 2 bases and the J gene end by 3 bases; junction bases not matched to a gene: 14. The CDR3 loop spans 18 amino acids. Germline assignment: CDR1 SGHAT and CDR2 FQNNGV. The CDR3, as DNA: TGTGCCAGCAGCTTACGAGACAAGGACAGGGTGGAACACACTGAAGCTTTCTTT. It codes for CASSLRDKDRVEHTEAFF.

The chain recombines TRBV19 with TRBJ2-7, with TRBD1 matching 10 bases. Germline V gives CDR1 LNHDA, CDR2 SQIVND (reference sequence). The CDR3 sequence is 14 residues long. V lost 3 bases and J lost 5; bases outside the gene matches: 4. The CDR3 nucleotides read TGTGCCAGTAGTATTTGGGGACAGGGGAACGAGCAGTACTTC. This sequence encodes CASSIWGQGNEQYF.

CDR3 sequence (DNA): TGTGCCAGCAGTTCCAACCCCTATGCCCGAGATCAGCCCCAGCATTTT. Encoded protein: CASSSNPYARDQPQHF. V is TRBV27 and J is TRBJ1-5; D call uncertain. Trimming took off 4 bases at V and 5 bases at J, with 18 bases between the two ends. The CDR3 totals 16 residues. Germline CDR1 is MNHEY and CDR2 is SMNVEV (reference sequence).

This chain joins TRBV2 and TRBJ2-7, with 7 bases matching TRBD1. V was clipped by 5 bases and J by 3 bases; unmatched bases: 7. This CDR3 is 14 amino acids long. In germline, CDR1 is SNHLY, CDR2 FYNNEI. The CDR3 reads CASSPDRLDYEQYF. As DNA, the CDR3 is TGTGCCAGCAGTCCGGACAGGTTAGACTACGAGCAGTACTTC.

This chain connects TRBV11-2 to TRBJ2-7; 10 bases are a match to TRBD1. Germline lookup yields CDR1 SGHAT and CDR2 FQNNGV. There are 16 residues in the CDR3. J was trimmed by 2 bases and V by 4 bases; bases with no gene match: 8. The DNA for the CDR3 is TGTGCCAGCAGCTCCACTTCCGGGACAGGGGCCTACGAGCAGTACTTC. Protein product: CASSSTSGTGAYEQYF.

The genes are TRBV5-1 and TRBJ1-1; TRBD1 matches at 10 bases. Germline CDR1 and CDR2: SGHRS and YFSETQ. The CDR3 totals 17 residues. Losses at the gene ends were 5 bases for V and 5 bases for J; bases not matched to a gene: 15. The CDR3 protein is CASRSGTGVEFRTEAFF. As DNA, the CDR3 is TGCGCCAGCAGATCCGGGACAGGGGTTGAGTTCCGGACTGAAGCTTTCTTT. The full variable domain, in which reference TRBV5-1 and TRBJ1-1 provide the parts outside the CDR3, is KAGVTQTPRYLIKTRGQQVTLSCSPISGHRSVSWYQQTPGQGLQFLFEYFSETQRNKGNFPGRFSGRQFSNSRSEMNVSTLELGDSALYLCASRSGTGVEFRTEAFFGQGTRLTVV.

The chain combines TRBV7-8 with TRBJ2-1, with D unresolved. The CDR3 length is 13 residues. Germline loops: CDR1 SGHVS, CDR2 FQNEAQ. Trimming cost V 1 base and J 12 bases, with 13 bases left between them. The CDR3 loop reads CASSLDTRSGQFF. The CDR3 bases are TGTGCCAGCAGCTTAGACACCCGCTCTGGGCAGTTCTTC.